This T cell receptor beta chain originates from a study of early stage breast cancer tumors. Study results and limitations: Compared with adjacent normal breast tissue, tumors showed roughly 2.4-fold greater T cell density and higher clonality. Tumor and normal breast were distinguished via blood comparison in about 90% of the 16 patients.

With respect to this clone: As yet, its antigen is unknown.

This CDR3 contains 14 residues. With 7 bases removed from V and 1 base from J, the gap between germline ends came to 14 bases. The V gene's germline CDR1 is SGHRS and CDR2 YFSETQ. The table came from immunoSEQ multiplex PCR; TCRdb's copy has only in-frame clones and leaves some out. Of 60,000 to 80,000 clones in the sample, approximately 79% were seen once. The sequenced sample was blood. The rearrangement uses TRBV5-1 and TRBJ1-1, with a possible D match to TRBD1 (6 bases). The receptor comes from a person between 55 and 70 years old with breast cancer. CDR3 in amino acids: CASGAGAGNTEAFF. CDR3 nucleotide sequence: TGCGCCAGCGGCGCGGGGGCGGGGAACACTGAAGCTTTCTTT. Full variable domain (missing parts from reference TRBV5-1 and TRBJ1-1): KAGVTQTPRYLIKTRGQQVTLSCSPISGHRSVSWYQQTPGQGLQFLFEYFSETQRNKGNFPGRFSGRQFSNSRSEMNVSTLELGDSALYLCASGAGAGNTEAFFGQGTRLTVV.